This TCR beta chain was identified in a study of early T cells in non-severe SARS-CoV-2 infection. On the study more broadly: Sequenced bulk RNA came from whole blood that was unsorted, and chains were unpaired.

Separate cDNA molecules each had unique molecular identifiers attached to them. TCRdb reprocessed the 5' RACE reads via MiXCR and lists one record per CDR3 protein. In the table there are roughly 32,000 distinct CDR3 sequences, about 8.2% of which are singletons. Study-level points and caveats: Missing private and CD4 specificities, VDJdb matching favored anti-spike CD8 responses.

The CDR3 length is 15 residues. V lost 0 bases and J 8 bases, leaving 13 bases between the germline ends. CDR1 and CDR2 from the germline V gene are SGHAT and FQNNGV. This clonotype was seen only a few times. Antigen unknown. The TCR sequence derives from an adult who was a healthcare worker with PCR-confirmed SARS-CoV-2 infection or an uninfected control (not recorded which). J is TRBJ1-4 and V is TRBV11-2; D unresolved. Material: whole blood. The CDR3 bases are TGTGCCAGCAGCTTAGATCTCCGCGCGGGCGAAAAACTGTTTTTT. Translating it yields CASSLDLRAGEKLFF.